The clone carrying this T cell receptor (beta chain) has a handful of counts. A second PCR of about 7 to 11 cycles used a sample-barcoded 5' primer and a J-beta primer mix. Every individual sample yielded 2.5 million or more paired-end reads (each containing CDR3). MiXCR, applied by TCRdb to the 5' RACE reads, yields one record per CDR3 protein. The profile shows 1 million or so distinct CDR3 sequences, roughly a quarter of them singletons. There were healthy Caucasian individuals from Russia, aged about 6 to 100, serving as donors. This sample was taken from a study of blood T cells in healthy people across ages. CDR1 and CDR2 from the germline V gene are LNHDA and SQIVND (reference sequence). The CDR3 runs to 14 residues. With V trimmed by 9 bases and J by 6 bases, 11 bases remained unmatched. These data also featured in a second study, about T cells of mothers and their children.

Sequenced: blood. The V call is TRBV19, the J call TRBJ2-3, with 8 nucleotides matching TRBD1. This TCR derives from a girl aged 2 to 9 in good health. This CDR3 is CASSGTGFSDTQYF. CDR3 in DNA: TGTGCCAGCTCCGGGACAGGATTTTCGGATACGCAGTATTTT.